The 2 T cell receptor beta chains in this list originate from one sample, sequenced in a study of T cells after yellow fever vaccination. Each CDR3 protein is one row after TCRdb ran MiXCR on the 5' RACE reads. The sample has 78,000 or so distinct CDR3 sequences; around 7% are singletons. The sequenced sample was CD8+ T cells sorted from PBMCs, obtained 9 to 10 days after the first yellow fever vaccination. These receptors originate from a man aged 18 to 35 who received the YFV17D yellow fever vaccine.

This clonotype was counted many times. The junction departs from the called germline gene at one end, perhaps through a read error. The CDR3 loop reads CASSTSLGAGTGELFF. The CDR3 DNA follows: TGTGCTAGCAGCACGTCCCTAGGGGCGGGGACCGGGGAGCTGTTTTTT. The rearrangement uses TRBV7-7 and TRBJ2-2; D might be TRBD2 (6 bases). The CDR3 sequence is 16 residues long. Germline CDR1 is SSHAT and CDR2 is FNYEAQ (reference sequence).

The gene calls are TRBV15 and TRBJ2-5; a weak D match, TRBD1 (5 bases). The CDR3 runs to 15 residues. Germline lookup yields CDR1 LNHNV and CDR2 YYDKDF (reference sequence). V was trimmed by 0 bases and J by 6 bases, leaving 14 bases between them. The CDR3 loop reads CATSRDQGNSKTQYF. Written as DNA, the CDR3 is TGTGCCACCAGCAGAGATCAGGGCAATTCCAAGACCCAGTACTTC.